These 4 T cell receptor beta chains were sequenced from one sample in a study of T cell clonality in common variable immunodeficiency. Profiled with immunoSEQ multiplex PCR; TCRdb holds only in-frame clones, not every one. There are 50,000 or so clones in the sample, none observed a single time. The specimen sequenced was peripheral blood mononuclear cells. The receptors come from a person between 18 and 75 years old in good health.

The sequenced CDR3 bases are TGTGCCAGCAGCTCGCCGGGGGGGCGCGGGGAGACG. It is translated as CASSSPGGRGET. The complete CDR3 sequence is CASSSPGGRGETQYF. This chain joins TRBV13 and TRBJ2-3; TRBD2 agrees at 8 bases. The read stops 3 residues short of the end of the CDR3; the missing end is completed from the germline J gene. This CDR3 is built from 15 residues. Germline-derived CDR1 and CDR2 are PRHDT and FYEKMQ (reference sequence).

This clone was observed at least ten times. The CDR3 loop reads CSATQASGGLDTQYF. The sequenced part of the CDR3 DNA is TGCAGTGCTACCCAGGCTAGCGGGGGGTTAGATACG. The chain has TRBV20-1 and TRBJ2-3; 11 nucleotides line up with TRBD2. The read ends 3 residues shy of where the CDR3 ends; the end is completed using the germline J gene. V was pared by 4 bases and J by 5 bases, with 8 bases of the junction left unmatched. Germline V gives CDR1 DFQATT, CDR2 SNEGSKA (reference sequence). The CDR3 length is 15 residues.

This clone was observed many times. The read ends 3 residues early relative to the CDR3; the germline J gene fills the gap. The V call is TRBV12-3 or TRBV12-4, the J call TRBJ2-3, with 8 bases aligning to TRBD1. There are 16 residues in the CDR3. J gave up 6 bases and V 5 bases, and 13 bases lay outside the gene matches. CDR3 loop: CASSPTSGGPLDTQYF. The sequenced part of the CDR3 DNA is TGTGCCAGCAGTCCAACTTCAGGGGGCCCCTTGGATACG.

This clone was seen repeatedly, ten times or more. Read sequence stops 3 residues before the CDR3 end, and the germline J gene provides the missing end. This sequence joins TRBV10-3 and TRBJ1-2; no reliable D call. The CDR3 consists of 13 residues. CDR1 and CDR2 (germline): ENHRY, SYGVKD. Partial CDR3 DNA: TGTGCCATCAGTGAGTCGAGAGAAGGGGGC. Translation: CAISESREGG. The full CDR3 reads CAISESREGGYTF.